This T cell receptor (beta chain) was recovered during a study of shared clonotypes between healthy human individuals. Donors included only healthy HIV-negative adults lacking recent acute infections or vaccinations. Concerning this clone: The antigen remains undetermined. At one boundary the junction diverges from the germline segment, which might be a read error.

Study-level points and caveats: Naive CD4 clonotypes were shared across a few donors at 4% to 5%.

There are 14 residues in the CDR3. CDR1 is SSHAT, CDR2 FNYEAQ, per germline (reference sequence). The repertoire was sequenced with immunoSEQ multiplex PCR; TCRdb's copy has only in-frame clones and lacks some. This sample has 2,500,000 or so clones, with around 94% found just once. Sequences were obtained from naive CD4+ T cells sorted from blood. Specified subset: CD45RA+ positively selected. The receptor's source is a man between 18 and 29 years old in good health. The chain recombines TRBV7-7 with TRBJ2-5; 8 bases line up with TRBD1. The CDR3 is CASSRTGLTETQYF. The CDR3 DNA reads as TGTGCTAGCAGCCGGACAGGGTTGACGGAGACCCAGTACTTC.